The clone carrying this T cell receptor beta chain was seen many times. This record belongs to a study of T-cell reconstitution after alpha-beta-depleted transplantation in children. A library of TCRbeta sequences, prepared with unique molecular identifiers, was generated. TCRdb redid the calling of the PCR reads with MiXCR, one entry per CDR3 protein. The data show under 140,000 distinct CDR3 sequences, around 10% seen once. The CDR3 loop spans 16 amino acids. Trimming shortened V by 6 bases and J by 7 bases, and 22 bases separated the two germline ends. Germline-derived CDR1 and CDR2 are DFQATT and SNEGSKA (reference sequence).

The receptor was derived from a human donor who donated a stem cell graft to a child with acute lymphoblastic leukemia. The V gene is TRBV20-1, the J gene TRBJ1-6, with D possibly being TRBD1 (5 bases). The specimen comprised PBMCs from the stem cell graft donor, sampled from the stem cell graft. The CDR3, as DNA: TGCAGTGCCCAGAAGTACGGGGGGACGGAAAATTCACCCCTCCACTTT. It translates to CSAQKYGGTENSPLHF.